This T cell receptor beta chain was identified in a study of blood T cell repertoires in COVID-19. In the study overall: The samples span acute and convalescent COVID-19 from the United States, Italy and Spain.

V trimming: 7 bases; J trimming: 2 bases; junction bases outside the gene matches: 12. CDR3 size: 16 residues. Looked up from germline, CDR1 is LNHDA and CDR2 is SQIVND (reference sequence). Produced via immunoSEQ multiplex PCR; TCRdb's table is partial and in-frame only. The repertoire has 130,000 to 150,000 clones, 75% to 85% of them found once; the top ten carry around 13%. The chain recombines TRBV19 with TRBJ1-1; 8 positions match TRBD1. Material: peripheral blood. The TCR originated in a man in his fifties or sixties with active or convalescent COVID-19. The CDR3 protein is CASTNLLDRDNTEAFF. DNA of the CDR3: TGTGCCAGTACTAATCTCCTGGACAGGGACAACACTGAAGCTTTCTTT.